Each of the 19 T cell receptor beta chains below was sequenced from the same sample in a study of Ad26.COV2.S vaccination and SARS-CoV-2 variants. The treatment: 15 to 20 received Ad26.COV2.S at low or high dose, single or two shots; about 5 received placebo; per-sample allocation not given. All samples were drawn on day 63, counting from the first vaccine or placebo injection. The assay was immunoSEQ multiplex PCR, and TCRdb's table has in-frame clones only and misses some. The sample contains around 320,000 clones, around 83% of which appear only once. Sample: peripheral blood, taken in a trial of Ad26.COV2.S vaccine versus placebo. The receptors were sampled from a person between 18 and 59 years old who received the Ad26.COV2.S COVID-19 vaccine or a placebo.

V usage is TRBV25-1 and J usage is TRBJ2-2; 8 nucleotides align to TRBD2. The CDR3 is made up of 14 amino acids. Germline V lookup: CDR1 MGHDK, CDR2 SYGVNS. V shed 7 bases, J shed 8 bases, and the junction held 9 bases outside the gene matches. The CDR3, as DNA: TGTGCCAGCACAGAAGCGGGGGCGCCTGGGGAGCTGTTTTTT. Protein: CASTEAGAPGELFF.

The chain combines TRBV6-5 with TRBJ1-5; 8 positions agree with TRBD1. The CDR3 has 14 amino acids. Germline V gives CDR1 MNHEY, CDR2 SVGAGI. Trimming took 0 bases from V and 5 from J; bases not matched to a gene: 0. CDR3 protein: CASSYSTGDQPQHF. The CDR3, as DNA: TGTGCCAGCAGTTACTCGACAGGGGATCAGCCCCAGCATTTT.

J is TRBJ1-5 and V is TRBV19; 9 nucleotides align to TRBD1. CDR3 size: 16 residues. CDR1 and CDR2 from the germline V gene are LNHDA and SQIVND (reference sequence). V was clipped by 0 bases and J by 4 bases; unmatched bases: 4. The CDR3 nucleotides are TGTGCCAGTAGTATAGAGAACAGGGGGCAGAATCAGCCCCAGCATTTT. Its protein is CASSIENRGQNQPQHF. The whole variable domain, filled in from reference TRBV19 and TRBJ1-5, reads DGGITQSPKYLFRKEGQNVTLSCEQNLNHDAMYWYRQDPGQGLRLIYYSQIVNDFQKGDIAEGYSVSREKKESFPLTVTSAQKNPTAFYLCASSIENRGQNQPQHFGDGTRLSIL.

The rearrangement joins TRBV4-1 to TRBJ1-2; D unclear. The CDR3 spans 15 residues. Germline CDR1 is MGHRA and CDR2 is YSYEKL. Trimming stripped 0 bases from V and 4 bases from J, with 12 bases between. The CDR3 spells CASSQEPGVAYGYTF. CDR3 in DNA: TGCGCCAGCAGCCAAGAACCCGGGGTCGCCTATGGCTACACCTTC.

This clone was counted only a few times. The rearrangement uses TRBV20-1 and TRBJ1-2; no definite D call. Trimming took 7 bases from V and 6 from J, leaving 15 bases between them. Germline CDR1 DFQATT, CDR2 SNEGSKA (reference sequence). This CDR3 has 12 amino acids. The CDR3 loop is CSGSVVRDGYTF. The CDR3 DNA reads TGCAGTGGTAGTGTGGTTCGCGATGGCTACACCTTC.

This chain links TRBV11-3 with TRBJ2-3; the match to TRBD1 covers 8 bases. The germline CDR1 and CDR2 sequences are SGHNT and YENEEA. This CDR3 has 15 residues. J was trimmed by 4 bases and V by 5 bases; bases with no gene match: 8. The CDR3 here is CASSPGQGVADTQYF. DNA for the CDR3: TGTGCCAGCAGCCCCGGACAGGGTGTGGCAGATACGCAGTATTTT.

This chain joins TRBV3-1 (or the pseudogene TRBV3-2) and TRBJ1-1, with D perhaps TRBD1 (6 bases). This CDR3 has 14 amino acids. Germline V CDR1 and CDR2: LGHDT, YNNKEL (reference sequence). Trimming took 4 bases from V and 4 from J, leaving 13 bases between them. CDR3 in DNA: TGTGCCAGCAGCCGTAGCCCAGGGGTCACTGAAGCTTTCTTT. As protein: CASSRSPGVTEAFF.

The chain couples TRBV5-1 to TRBJ2-3; D could derive from TRBD1 or TRBD2 (7 bases each). CDR3 length equals 14 residues. The V end was cut by 5 bases, the J end by 6 bases, with 16 bases between. The germline V gene has CDR1 SGHRS and CDR2 YFSETQ. The CDR3 reads CASSGLGGLDTQYF. The CDR3 nucleotides are TGCGCCAGCAGTGGACTAGGGGGCCTTGATACGCAGTATTTT.

The chain has TRBV18 and TRBJ1-2; 10 bases agree with TRBD1. CDR3 length: 15 residues. Germline V gives CDR1 KGHSH, CDR2 LQKENI. J lost 0 bases, V lost 5 bases, and 3 bases had no gene match. The CDR3 is CASSIDRGPNYGYTF. The CDR3 nucleotides read TGTGCCAGCTCAATCGACAGGGGGCCTAACTATGGCTACACCTTC. Complete variable domain (other parts from reference TRBV18 and TRBJ1-2): NAGVMQNPRHLVRRRGQEARLRCSPMKGHSHVYWYRQLPEEGLKFMVYLQKENIIDESGMPKERFSAEFPKEGPSILRIQQVVRGDSAAYFCASSIDRGPNYGYTFGSGTRLTVV.

This chain connects TRBV6-5 to TRBJ1-1; TRBD1 might be the D (6 bases). This CDR3 comprises 11 residues. Trimming took 8 bases from V and 5 from J, leaving 9 bases between them. CDR1 and CDR2 from the germline V gene are MNHEY and SVGAGI. The CDR3 sequence is CASAQGTEAFF. The CDR3 coding sequence is TGTGCCAGCGCACAGGGAACTGAAGCTTTCTTT.

This rearrangement joins TRBV4-3 to TRBJ1-2, with D tentatively TRBD1 (5 bases). V shed 0 bases and J shed 5 bases, with 16 bases lying between them. CDR1 is LGHNA and CDR2 is YSLEER in the germline V gene. This CDR3 comprises 16 residues. The CDR3 DNA reads as TGCGCCAGCAGCCAAGATAGGGAGGGGCGGCTGTATGGCTACACCTTC. Protein: CASSQDREGRLYGYTF.

This clone was recorded once. The chain employs TRBV7-2 and TRBJ2-1, with 11 bases identical to TRBD1. Germline V gene data show CDR1 as SGHTA and CDR2 as FQGNSA. V was clipped by 5 bases and J by 13 bases; unmatched bases: 16. The CDR3 is made up of 16 amino acids. CDR3 protein: CASSQGQGGGYWVQFF. In DNA form, the CDR3 reads TGTGCCAGCAGCCAGGGACAGGGGGGTGGCTATTGGGTTCAGTTCTTC. The entire variable domain, with the rest obtained from reference TRBV7-2 and TRBJ2-1, is as follows: GAGVSQSPSNKVTEKGKDVELRCDPISGHTALYWYRQSLGQGLEFLIYFQGNSAPDKSGLPSDRFSAERTGGSVSTLTIQRTQQEDSAVYLCASSQGQGGGYWVQFFGPGTRLTVL.

This clone was found once. The genes are TRBV6-5 and TRBJ2-1, with 11 bases fitting TRBD1. CDR3 length: 15 amino acids. The germline CDR1 and CDR2 sequences are MNHEY and SVGAGI. The V gene end was trimmed by 2 bases and the J gene end by 8 bases; junction bases not matched to a gene: 5. Written as DNA, the CDR3 is TGTGCCAGCAGTTACGGACAGGGGGCGAGCTATGAGCAGTTCTTC. Its protein is CASSYGQGASYEQFF.

This chain links TRBV18 with TRBJ1-5, with 9 bases aligning to TRBD1. The CDR3 sequence is 17 residues long. V shed 3 bases and J 2 bases; nucleotides not matched to a gene: 8. Germline V CDR1 and CDR2: KGHSH, LQKENI. The CDR3 is CASSPSGTGSGNQPQHF. The CDR3 bases are TGTGCCAGCTCACCGTCCGGGACAGGGAGCGGCAATCAGCCCCAGCATTTT.

The chain uses TRBV6-1 and TRBJ1-2; 8 positions match TRBD1. CDR3 size: 15 residues. The ends lost 1 base at V and 5 bases at J; junction bases unmatched: 6. The germline CDR1 and CDR2 sequences are MNHNS and SASEGT. CDR3 amino acids: CASSEDVGTGYGYTF. The DNA for the CDR3 is TGTGCCAGCAGTGAAGATGTAGGGACAGGATATGGCTACACCTTC.

The rearrangement joins TRBV30 to TRBJ2-3; TRBD2 matches 10 bases. Germline loops: CDR1 GTSNPN, CDR2 SVGIG (reference sequence). CDR3 length: 13 residues. V was pared by 5 bases and J by 6 bases, with 5 bases of the junction left unmatched. CDR3 DNA: TGTGCCTGGGGTAGCGGGGGGCGGGATACGCAGTATTTT. It encodes CAWGSGGRDTQYF. Based on the CDR3 plus reference TRBV30 and TRBJ2-3, the full variable domain is SQTIHQWPATLVQPVGSPLSLECTVEGTSNPNLYWYRQAAGRGLQLLFYSVGIGQISSEVPQNLSASRPQDRQFILSSKKLLLSDSGFYLCAWGSGGRDTQYFGPGTRLTVL.

A few counts support this clone. The chain is built from TRBV3-1 (or the pseudogene TRBV3-2) and TRBJ1-1, with D perhaps matching TRBD1 (6 bases). The CDR3 runs 14 residues. Germline CDR1 reads LGHDT; CDR2 reads YNNKEL (reference sequence). The germline V and J ends were trimmed by 3 bases and 0 bases, with 8 bases remaining between them. The CDR3 region has the DNA TGTGCCAGCAGCCAGGCAGGGGTGAACACTGAAGCTTTCTTT. Protein: CASSQAGVNTEAFF.

The chain uses TRBV25-1 and TRBJ1-2; D perhaps matches TRBD1 (6 bases). Trimming took 2 bases from V and 3 from J, leaving 13 bases between them. CDR1 is MGHDK, CDR2 SYGVNS, per germline. The CDR3 is 15 residues long. CDR3 sequence: CASSEPVRGDYGYTF. The CDR3 DNA follows: TGTGCCAGCAGTGAACCGGTTAGGGGGGACTATGGCTACACCTTC.

This clone was recorded once. V is TRBV5-4 and J is TRBJ2-7; D is ambiguous. V lost 0 bases and J lost 3, with 7 bases in between. CDR1 is SGHNT, CDR2 YYREEE, per germline (reference sequence). The CDR3 covers 13 residues. The CDR3: CASSLGPYYEQYF. Written as DNA, the CDR3 is TGTGCCAGCAGCTTGGGCCCCTACTACGAGCAGTACTTC.